This TCR beta chain was sequenced during a study of T cell changes during pregnancy in multiple sclerosis. Data came from immunoSEQ multiplex PCR; TCRdb stores just in-frame clones and leaves some out. Here the sample spans some 80,000 clones, nearly 95% being singletons. The CDR3 totals 13 residues. The V and J ends lost 4 bases and 2 bases respectively, with 9 bases between them. Germline values: CDR1 ENHRY, CDR2 SYGVKD. The TCR originated in a female donor with multiple sclerosis, enrolled in a pregnancy study. This chain uses TRBV10-3 with TRBJ2-7, with D perhaps matching TRBD1 (5 bases). This sample comprised CD4+ T cells from peripheral blood mononuclear cells, obtained after pregnancy. The CDR3 nucleotides are TGTGCCATCAGTGGGGCAGGGACCTACGAGCAGTACTTC. This encodes CAISGAGTYEQYF.